Listed here are 31 T cell receptor beta chains from one sample, sequenced in a study of identical twins (dated by TCRdb to the mid-2010s). To prepare the library, 5' RACE was applied. Instrument on record: Illumina HiSeq 2000. The public reads were reanalyzed by TCRdb: fastp trimming at Q25, MiXCR alignment, in-frame beta chains only. Rows with one shared CDR3 protein collapse into an entry with the most common genes and DNA. This sample is represented by more than 1.5 million distinct CDR3 sequences; around 33% of them were singletons. The ten biggest clones cover 0.25% to 0.3% of the sample. The sequencing input was cord blood. Every receptor here comes from a newborn girl in good health.

Of note for this clonotype: Just one base apart from a much larger clone, this may be a read error. J is TRBJ2-1 and V is TRBV10-3, with D possibly TRBD2 on 5 matching bases. The J call is uncertain, as TRBJ2-7 better fits the DNA end. CDR1 ENHRY and CDR2 SYGVKD come from the germline V gene. The CDR3 is 14 amino acids. The CDR3 DNA reads TGTGCCATCAGTGAGTCTAGCGTATACAATGAGCAGTACTTC. This gives the protein CAISESSVYNEQYF.

This clonotype was counted a few times. The chain uses TRBV4-1 and TRBJ2-1, with 15 nucleotides matching TRBD2. Germline CDR1 MGHRA, CDR2 YSYEKL. This CDR3 comprises 17 residues. Trimming at V came to 0 bases and at J to 8 bases, leaving 5 bases not matched to a gene. CDR3 residues: CASSQDGTSGRMDEQFF. The CDR3 DNA reads as TGCGCCAGCAGCCAAGACGGGACTAGCGGGAGGATGGATGAGCAGTTCTTC.

The chain has TRBV3-1 and TRBJ1-3; 10 nucleotides line up with TRBD1. CDR1 LGHDT and CDR2 YNNKEL come from the germline V gene (reference sequence). Trimming at V came to 3 bases and at J to 8 bases, leaving 4 bases not matched to a gene. The CDR3 sequence is 14 residues long. The CDR3 nucleotides read TGTGCCAGCAGCCAGACAGGGGGCAGAGACACCATATATTTT. Its translation is CASSQTGGRDTIYF.

This clonotype has just a few counts. This rearrangement joins TRBV2 to TRBJ1-6; no reliable D call. CDR3 length: 15 residues. V shed 4 bases and J shed 7 bases, with 14 bases lying between them. Germline values: CDR1 SNHLY, CDR2 FYNNEI. CDR3 sequence: CASSVVGLENSPLHF. DNA for the CDR3: TGTGCCAGCAGTGTTGTAGGTCTCGAGAATTCACCCCTCCACTTT.

This clonotype occurred a few times. The chain joins TRBV27 to TRBJ1-6, with 9 bases fitting TRBD1. The CDR3 is 13 residues long. Germline V gene lookup returns CDR1 MNHEY and CDR2 SMNVEV (reference sequence). Trimming removed 5 bases from V and 9 bases from J; junction bases left unmatched: 2. CDR3 region: CASSGQGISPLHF. For the CDR3, the DNA is TGTGCCAGCAGTGGACAGGGGATTTCACCCCTCCACTTT.

This clonotype was seen more than once but under ten times. This rearrangement joins TRBV28 to TRBJ2-7; TRBD2 matches at 10 bases. The CDR3 totals 17 residues. V dropped 5 bases and J dropped 3; count of bases not matched to a gene: 13. Looked up from germline, CDR1 is MDHEN and CDR2 is SYDVKM. In nucleotides, the CDR3 is TGTGCCAGCAGTCAAAACCCGGGACTAGCGAAATTCTACGAGCAGTACTTC. Translating it yields CASSQNPGLAKFYEQYF.

The chain's CDR3 is CASSQDPQGGDTEAFF. The CDR3 DNA reads TGCGCCAGCAGCCAAGATCCACAGGGAGGGGACACTGAAGCTTTCTTT. The chain combines TRBV4-1 with TRBJ1-1, with a tentative D call TRBD1 (6 bases). V was cut by 0 bases and J by 3 bases, with 14 bases left in between. The CDR3 is made up of 16 amino acids. Per the germline V gene, CDR1 is MGHRA and CDR2 is YSYEKL.

The V and J genes are TRBV12-3 or TRBV12-4 and TRBJ1-4, with 7 bases matching TRBD1. Trimming cost V 7 bases and J 8 bases; bases outside gene matches: 13. The CDR3 length is 15 residues. In nucleotides, the CDR3 is TGTGCCAGCACCCTTGGGGGGTTACAGGGGGAAAAACTGTTTTTT. Amino acids: CASTLGGLQGEKLFF.

The V call is TRBV7-2, the J call TRBJ1-1, with 7 positions matching TRBD1. The CDR3 is 16 amino acids. Per germline, CDR1 SGHTA and CDR2 FQGNSA. The V and J ends lost 4 bases and 0 bases, in that order; junction bases with no gene match: 8. The DNA for the CDR3 is TGTGCCAGCAGCTCACAGGGGACACTCATGAACACTGAAGCTTTCTTT. Its translation: CASSSQGTLMNTEAFF.

This clonotype was recorded only once. The genes are TRBV20-1 and TRBJ2-3, with TRBD1 identical over 10 bases. V trimming: 6 bases; J trimming: 5 bases; junction bases outside the gene matches: 8. This CDR3 contains 14 residues. CDR1 DFQATT and CDR2 SNEGSKA come from the germline V gene (reference sequence). CDR3 bases: TGCAGTGCGCACGGGACAGGGGTCGGAGATACGCAGTATTTT. Translated: CSAHGTGVGDTQYF.

The V call is TRBV5-1, the J call TRBJ2-7; 9 positions match TRBD2. Trimming removed 2 bases from V and 3 bases from J; junction bases left unmatched: 6. The CDR3 extends over 15 amino acids. CDR1 is SGHRS and CDR2 is YFSETQ in the germline V gene. The CDR3 sequence is CASSFRSGGIYEQYF. CDR3 bases: TGCGCCAGCAGCTTTCGGAGCGGGGGGATCTACGAGCAGTACTTC.

This clonotype has a handful of counts. The V and J genes are TRBV10-3 and TRBJ2-5, with no clear D. The germline V gene encodes CDR1 ENHRY and CDR2 SYGVKD. Trimming took off 4 bases at V and 0 bases at J, with 6 bases between the two ends. This CDR3 spans 13 amino acids. CDR3 in DNA: TGTGCCATCAGTGGACACTACCAAGAGACCCAGTACTTC. Protein sequence: CAISGHYQETQYF.

V usage is TRBV3-1 and J usage is TRBJ1-6; tentatively, D is TRBD1 (6 bases). Looked up from germline, CDR1 is LGHDT and CDR2 is YNNKEL (reference sequence). Trimming removed 1 base from V and 9 bases from J, with 19 bases in between. The CDR3 extends over 17 amino acids. Here the CDR3 reads CASSQGHQGLGGSPLHF. DNA of the CDR3: TGTGCCAGCAGCCAAGGGCATCAGGGGCTTGGGGGTTCACCCCTCCACTTT.

A few counts support this clonotype. The chain has TRBV2 and TRBJ2-7, with 9 bases lining up with TRBD1. The germline gives CDR1 SNHLY, CDR2 FYNNEI. This CDR3 comprises 14 residues. With 8 bases clipped from V and 5 bases from J, the junction kept 10 bases outside the gene matches. The CDR3 sequence is CASGGTDRGHEQYF. The CDR3, as DNA: TGTGCCAGCGGGGGCACGGACAGGGGCCACGAGCAGTACTTC.

The chain combines TRBV28 with TRBJ2-3, with 7 bases identical to TRBD1. The junction had 13 bases not matched to a gene; V was cut back by 8 bases and J by 5 bases. CDR1 is MDHEN and CDR2 is SYDVKM in the germline V gene. There are 15 residues in the CDR3. For the CDR3, the DNA is TGTGCCAGCCGCCCGAGGGGACAGTTGGTAGATACGCAGTATTTT. It codes for CASRPRGQLVDTQYF.

This clonotype was recorded many times. The chain combines TRBV7-9 with TRBJ1-1, with a possible D match to TRBD1 (6 bases). Per the germline V gene, CDR1 is SEHNR and CDR2 is FQNEAQ (reference sequence). V was clipped by 6 bases and J by 2 bases, with 13 bases between them. CDR3 size: 14 residues. CDR3 in amino acids: CASSLKGQNTEAFF. The CDR3 DNA sequence: TGTGCCAGCAGTTTAAAGGGACAAAACACTGAAGCTTTCTTT.

Notes on this clonotype: A single base separates this from a much larger clone, so it may be a read error. The chain links TRBV29-1 to TRBJ2-4, with D perhaps matching TRBD2 (6 bases). V lost 7 bases and J lost 3, with 13 bases in between. Germline CDR1 reads SQVTM; CDR2 reads ANQGSEA. CDR3 length: 13 amino acids. The CDR3, as DNA: TGCAGCGGCACCGTCGGGAGCAAAAACATTCAGTACTTC. Amino acid sequence: CSGTVGSKNIQYF.

This chain connects TRBV6-1 to TRBJ2-4; D perhaps matches TRBD1 (6 bases). From germline, CDR1 is MNHNS and CDR2 SASEGT. The germline V and J ends were trimmed by 2 bases and 0 bases, with 20 bases remaining between them. The CDR3 length is 19 residues. CDR3 loop: CASSEKGNDRLLAKNIQYF. DNA for the CDR3: TGTGCCAGCAGTGAAAAAGGGAACGACAGGCTGTTAGCCAAAAACATTCAGTACTTC.

Regarding this clonotype: The junction and the germline gene differ at one end; a read error may be behind it. The CDR3 region is CTSSLVAPGQGWPNEKLFF. CDR3 nucleotides: TGCACCAGCAGCTTGGTTGCCCCGGGACAGGGGTGGCCGAATGAAAAACTGTTTTTT. The rearrangement joins TRBV5-1 to TRBJ1-4; 10 bases are shared with TRBD1. CDR3 length equals 19 residues. Germline V gene lookup returns CDR1 SGHRS and CDR2 YFSETQ. Using reference TRBV5-1 and TRBJ1-4 for the parts outside the CDR3, the full variable domain is KAGVTQTPRYLIKTRGQQVTLSCSPISGHRSVSWYQQTPGQGLQFLFEYFSETQRNKGNFPGRFSGRQFSNSRSEMNVSTLELGDSALYLCTSSLVAPGQGWPNEKLFFGSGTQLSVL.

The rearrangement joins TRBV4-2 to TRBJ2-7; weak D call: TRBD2 (6 bases). The CDR3 has 18 residues. V was trimmed by 0 bases and J by 7 bases, leaving 25 bases between them. Germline V lookup: CDR1 LGHNA, CDR2 YNFKEQ. CDR3 amino acids: CASSQDQQGLADYNEQYF. In nucleotides, the CDR3 is TGTGCCAGCAGCCAAGATCAGCAGGGACTGGCAGATTACAATGAGCAGTACTTC.

The chain has TRBV20-1 and TRBJ2-5; 11 nucleotides align to TRBD2. Trimming at V came to 6 bases and at J to 2 bases, leaving 14 bases not matched to a gene. Germline CDR1 and CDR2: DFQATT and SNEGSKA (reference sequence). The CDR3 runs 17 residues. The chain's CDR3 is CSAELAGDPLTQETQYF. The CDR3 DNA reads as TGCAGTGCCGAACTAGCGGGAGACCCTCTAACACAAGAGACCCAGTACTTC.

This clonotype came up once. The V and J genes are TRBV7-2 and TRBJ1-5; 7 nucleotides match TRBD1. CDR3 length: 17 amino acids. The germline gives CDR1 SGHTA, CDR2 FQGNSA. Losses at the gene ends were 2 bases for V and 0 bases for J; bases not matched to a gene: 7. The CDR3: CASSLTGDTNSNQPQHF. The CDR3, as DNA: TGTGCCAGCAGCTTAACAGGGGATACAAATAGCAATCAGCCCCAGCATTTT.

This clonotype showed up just a few times. This rearrangement joins TRBV2 to TRBJ1-6; unclear D gene. The V end lost 6 bases, the J end lost 10 bases, and 13 bases lay between the germline ends. Germline V gene lookup returns CDR1 SNHLY and CDR2 FYNNEI. CDR3 length: 13 residues. The CDR3 bases are TGTGCCAGCAGCGGCGGGGATGGCTCACCCCTCCACTTT. It translates to CASSGGDGSPLHF.

V is TRBV6-5 and J is TRBJ2-1, with TRBD2 matching over 7 bases. The CDR3 consists of 15 residues. The germline V gene has CDR1 MNHEY and CDR2 SVGAGI. V shed 5 bases, J shed 0 bases, and the junction held 4 bases outside the gene matches. This chain's CDR3 is CASSKLASSYNEQFF. The CDR3 bases are TGTGCCAGCAGTAAACTAGCGTCCTCCTACAATGAGCAGTTCTTC.

To note about this clonotype: The junction differs from germline at one of its ends, possibly a read error. This sequence joins TRBV13 and TRBJ2-1, with TRBD2 matching over 11 bases. The CDR3 contains 17 residues. Per germline, CDR1 PRHDT and CDR2 FYEKMQ (reference sequence). CDR3 in amino acids: CASSLDTSGSFYDEQFF. In nucleotides, the CDR3 is TGTGCCAGCAGCTTGGACACTAGCGGGAGTTTCTACGATGAGCAGTTCTTC.

This clonotype was recorded a few times. The chain carries TRBV10-3 and TRBJ1-5, with D possibly being TRBD1 (6 bases). The germline V gene has CDR1 ENHRY and CDR2 SYGVKD. The V end lost 7 bases, the J end lost 7 bases, and 8 bases lay between the germline ends. The CDR3 sequence is 11 residues long. The CDR3 region is CAIIRGQPQHF. The DNA for the CDR3 is TGTGCCATCATCAGGGGACAGCCCCAGCATTTT.

This clonotype was observed a few times. This chain uses TRBV6-6 with TRBJ1-1; D is uncertain. Germline V gene sequence: CDR1 MNHNY, CDR2 SVGAGI (reference sequence). Trimming took 8 bases from V and 3 from J, leaving 13 bases between them. CDR3 length: 13 residues. The DNA for the CDR3 is TGTGCCAGCCAAGGTTTTATGGACACTGAAGCTTTCTTT. It yields the protein CASQGFMDTEAFF.

There are a few counts of this clonotype. The V gene is TRBV20-1, the J gene TRBJ2-5, with a tentative D call TRBD2 (5 bases). Germline-derived CDR1 and CDR2 are DFQATT and SNEGSKA (reference sequence). This CDR3 has 12 amino acids. V lost 6 bases and J lost 3, with 11 bases in between. The CDR3 coding sequence is TGCAGTGCCCCTGGGAGCAAAGAGACCCAGTACTTC. It yields the protein CSAPGSKETQYF.

The chain uses TRBV20-1 and TRBJ2-3; TRBD2 agrees at 11 bases. The ends lost 2 bases at V and 2 bases at J; junction bases unmatched: 12. This CDR3 contains 18 residues. Germline V gene data show CDR1 as DFQATT and CDR2 as SNEGSKA (reference sequence). CDR3 region: CSARRTAASGGSTDTQYF. The CDR3 DNA sequence: TGCAGTGCTAGACGGACGGCTGCTAGCGGGGGGTCCACAGATACGCAGTATTTT.

This clonotype was observed a handful of times. The chain has TRBV7-8 and TRBJ2-7; D not certain. Germline V gene sequence: CDR1 SGHVS, CDR2 FQNEAQ. The CDR3 totals 15 residues. V was cut by 6 bases and J by 0 bases, with 15 bases left in between. CDR3 residues: CASSRVASSSYEQYF. The CDR3 DNA reads as TGTGCCAGCAGTCGAGTAGCATCGAGCTCCTACGAGCAGTACTTC.

Only one count was recorded for this clonotype. The J gene is TRBJ1-2, the V gene TRBV29-1; 11 nucleotides line up with TRBD1. Germline V gives CDR1 SQVTM, CDR2 ANQGSEA. The CDR3 covers 12 residues. Trimming removed 7 bases from V and 7 bases from J; junction bases left unmatched: 5. CDR3 region: CSAGQGEGGYTF. CDR3 DNA sequence: TGCAGCGCGGGACAGGGGGAGGGTGGCTACACCTTC.